A single sample gave rise to the 23 T cell receptor beta chains below, sequenced in a study of cytomegalovirus exposure and HLA in healthy donors. PCR involved 60 Vbeta and 13 Jbeta primers. Profiling relied on immunoSEQ multiplex PCR, and the TCRdb table lists in-frame clones only, not all of them. In the table there are some 200,000 clones, roughly 90% of which are singletons. The specimen was PBMCs. The receptors originated from a girl under two years old in good health and CMV-seronegative.

The rearrangement joins TRBV19 to TRBJ2-3, with a tentative D call TRBD1 (5 bases). This CDR3 has 13 amino acids. CDR1 and CDR2 from the germline V gene are LNHDA and SQIVND (reference sequence). The ends were cut back, 2 bases at V and 9 bases at J, with 12 bases in the middle. The CDR3 spells CASSIPEQVTQYF. Written as DNA, the CDR3 is TGTGCCAGTAGTATACCCGAACAGGTAACGCAGTATTTT.

As concerns this clone: One end of the junction varies from germline; a read error may be responsible. The chain has TRBV27 and TRBJ1-2; 8 bases are shared with TRBD1. Germline-derived CDR1 and CDR2 are MNHEY and SMNVEV (reference sequence). The CDR3 sequence is 17 residues long. CDR3 sequence (DNA): TGTGCCAGCGGTTTATCGAGCGGCGGGACAGGAAACTATGGCTACACCTTC. It codes for CASGLSSGGTGNYGYTF.

Comment on this clone: Germline is not matched at one junction end, which may reflect a read error. The chain carries TRBV7-9 and TRBJ2-7, with 11 bases fitting TRBD1. The germline V gene encodes CDR1 SEHNR and CDR2 FQNEAQ (reference sequence). There are 16 residues in the CDR3. CDR3 region: CASSTLGQGDSNEQYF. In nucleotides, the CDR3 is TGTGCCAGCAGCACCCTGGGACAGGGGGACTCCAACGAGCAGTACTTC.

The rearrangement joins TRBV6-1 to TRBJ1-1; 7 bases agree with TRBD1. With 5 bases clipped from V and 4 bases from J, the junction kept 4 bases outside the gene matches. This CDR3 has 13 residues. Looked up from germline, CDR1 is MNHNS and CDR2 is SASEGT. Here the CDR3 DNA reads TGTGCCAGCAGTCTGACAGGGACCACTGAAGCTTTCTTT. This sequence encodes CASSLTGTTEAFF.

The rearrangement links TRBV7-9 to TRBJ1-2, with 9 bases fitting TRBD1. This CDR3 is built from 12 residues. Per the germline V gene, CDR1 is SEHNR and CDR2 is FQNEAQ (reference sequence). With V trimmed by 3 bases and J by 9 bases, 2 bases remained unmatched. The DNA of the CDR3 is TGTGCCAGCAGCTTGGACAGGGGACGCTACACCTTC. Its protein is CASSLDRGRYTF.

This chain joins TRBV18 and TRBJ2-7, with TRBD2 as a possible D gene (6 bases). The CDR3 is made up of 13 amino acids. Germline V gene lookup returns CDR1 KGHSH and CDR2 LQKENI. The V end lost 5 bases, the J end lost 5 bases, and 13 bases lay between the germline ends. The CDR3 protein is CASSSRAGNEQYF. The CDR3 coding sequence is TGTGCCAGCTCAAGTAGGGCGGGGAACGAGCAGTACTTC.

This chain connects TRBV13 to TRBJ2-7; TRBD2 agrees at 7 bases. Trimming took 3 bases from V and 4 from J; bases not matched to a gene: 6. Germline CDR1 PRHDT, CDR2 FYEKMQ (reference sequence). The CDR3 spans 14 residues. The CDR3 bases are TGTGCCAGCAGCTTGACTGGGGAGGGGTACGAGCAGTACTTC. Translation gives CASSLTGEGYEQYF.

The chain recombines TRBV7-2 with TRBJ2-7; 7 nucleotides match TRBD1. The CDR3 sequence is 14 residues long. Unmatched junction bases numbered 6, after V lost 7 bases and J lost 0 bases. CDR1 SGHTA and CDR2 FQGNSA come from the germline V gene. The chain's CDR3 is CASKGQRNSYEQYF. The CDR3 DNA reads as TGTGCCAGCAAGGGACAGCGCAACTCCTACGAGCAGTACTTC.

This chain connects TRBV5-1 to TRBJ2-3; 9 bases map to TRBD2. Germline loops: CDR1 SGHRS, CDR2 YFSETQ. The V gene end was trimmed by 0 bases and the J gene end by 3 bases; junction bases not matched to a gene: 5. The CDR3 contains 16 residues. The CDR3 spells CASSLVVSGRTDTQYF. Written as DNA, the CDR3 is TGCGCCAGCAGCTTGGTCGTTAGCGGGAGAACAGATACGCAGTATTTT.

The rearrangement links TRBV13 to TRBJ2-1; 7 positions agree with TRBD2. The CDR3 has 16 amino acids. Per the germline V gene, CDR1 is PRHDT and CDR2 is FYEKMQ (reference sequence). With 4 bases clipped from V and 6 bases from J, the junction kept 12 bases outside the gene matches. CDR3 DNA: TGTGCCAGCAGCTCTAGATGGGGGGGTGATACCAATGAGCAGTTCTTC. This codes for CASSSRWGGDTNEQFF. Full variable domain (missing parts from reference TRBV13 and TRBJ2-1): AAGVIQSPRHLIKEKRETATLKCYPIPRHDTVYWYQQGPGQDPQFLISFYEKMQSDKGSIPDRFSAQQFSDYHSELNMSSLELGDSALYFCASSSRWGGDTNEQFFGPGTRLTVL.

The rearrangement uses TRBV7-3 and TRBJ1-3, with D perhaps TRBD1 (6 bases). CDR3 length: 15 residues. The germline V and J ends were trimmed by 5 bases and 6 bases, with 17 bases remaining between them. Germline-derived CDR1 and CDR2 are SGHTA and FQGTGA. Here the CDR3 reads CASSPPQGPKNTIYF. Here the CDR3 DNA reads TGTGCCAGCAGCCCCCCACAGGGCCCTAAAAACACCATATATTTT.

This clone was seen a handful of times. The J gene is TRBJ1-2, the V gene TRBV4-3, with D perhaps TRBD1 (5 bases). The CDR3 runs to 17 residues. The V gene's germline CDR1 is LGHNA and CDR2 YSLEER. Trimming stripped 4 bases from V and 2 bases from J, with 20 bases between. The DNA for the CDR3 is TGCGCCAGCAGCCGGATAGGGGCCTCGGGTTGGAACTATGGCTACACCTTC. Encoded protein: CASSRIGASGWNYGYTF.

The chain joins TRBV21-1 to TRBJ1-6; TRBD1 is the table's D call and was not checked against the DNA. TRBV21-1 is a documented pseudogene. This CDR3 has 15 residues. The CDR3 DNA reads TGTGCCAGCTGGGGCAGGGGGCCATATAATTCACCCCTCCACTTT. It specifies CASWGRGPYNSPLHF.

The V and J genes are TRBV6-1 and TRBJ2-1; 12 nucleotides line up with TRBD2. V shed 2 bases and J 2 bases; nucleotides not matched to a gene: 4. CDR3 length equals 17 residues. The germline CDR1 and CDR2 sequences are MNHNS and SASEGT. CDR3 residues: CASSEPLAGGPYNEQFF. The CDR3 DNA is TGTGCCAGCAGTGAACCCCTAGCGGGGGGGCCCTACAATGAGCAGTTCTTC.

This clone occurred once. The CDR3 DNA reads TGTGCCAGCAGTTTATCTTCCTCCAGCGATGAAGCTTTCTTT. It specifies CASSLSSSSDEAFF. The V call is TRBV7-9, the J call TRBJ1-1, with no clear D. The germline CDR1 and CDR2 sequences are SEHNR and FQNEAQ (reference sequence). The CDR3 is made up of 14 amino acids. V was cut by 6 bases and J by 7 bases, with 18 bases left in between.

In this sample, this clone turned up a few times. The V and J genes are TRBV30 and TRBJ2-1; 9 bases map to TRBD2. The CDR3 totals 15 residues. The V and J ends lost 3 bases and 9 bases, in that order; junction bases with no gene match: 12. CDR1 is GTSNPN and CDR2 is SVGIG in the germline V gene (reference sequence). For the CDR3, the DNA is TGTGCCTGGAGCCTGGTGGCGGGAGGGCCGGGTGAGCAGTTCTTC. This gives the protein CAWSLVAGGPGEQFF.

The CDR3 nucleotides are TGTGCCAGCAGCAGGACAGCGAACACTGAAGCTTTCTTT. This translates into CASSRTANTEAFF. V is TRBV7-3 and J is TRBJ1-1, with D maybe TRBD1 (6 bases). Germline-derived CDR1 and CDR2 are SGHTA and FQGTGA. V shed 5 bases and J shed 1 base, with 8 bases lying between them. This CDR3 region has 13 residues. Combining the CDR3 with reference TRBV7-3 and TRBJ1-1 gives the whole variable domain GAGVSQTPSNKVTEKGKYVELRCDPISGHTALYWYRQSLGQGPEFLIYFQGTGAADDSGLPNDRFFAVRPEGSVSTLKIQRTERGDSAVYLCASSRTANTEAFFGQGTRLTVV.

The chain employs TRBV6-1 and TRBJ1-5; D not certain. This CDR3 comprises 15 residues. Germline CDR1 MNHNS, CDR2 SASEGT. V gave up 3 bases and J gave up 7 bases, with 16 bases separating them. This CDR3 reads CASSDSLRTGQPQHF. DNA for the CDR3: TGTGCCAGCAGTGACTCGCTCAGAACGGGACAGCCCCAGCATTTT.

This sequence joins TRBV2 and TRBJ2-3, with 7 bases matching TRBD2. The V and J ends lost 4 bases and 2 bases, in that order; junction bases with no gene match: 6. Germline V gives CDR1 SNHLY, CDR2 FYNNEI. The CDR3 covers 15 residues. The CDR3 nucleotides read TGTGCCAGCAGTGGCGGAGCGGGGCTCACAGATACGCAGTATTTT. This gives the protein CASSGGAGLTDTQYF.

This clone showed up just once. This sequence joins TRBV6-1 and TRBJ1-4; the D gene is possibly TRBD1 (5 bases). Germline loops: CDR1 MNHNS, CDR2 SASEGT. V was pared by 1 base and J by 7 bases, with 10 bases between. There are 14 residues in the CDR3. The CDR3 protein is CASSEGRQFEKLFF. The CDR3 nucleotides are TGTGCCAGCAGTGAAGGGAGACAGTTTGAAAAACTGTTTTTT.

V is TRBV11-3 and J is TRBJ2-7, with D uncertain. The V gene's germline CDR1 is SGHNT and CDR2 YENEEA. Trimming removed 0 bases from V and 2 bases from J, with 5 bases in between. The CDR3 covers 13 residues. The CDR3 DNA sequence: TGTGCCAGCAGCTTAGACCCTACCTACGAGCAGTACTTC. This codes for CASSLDPTYEQYF.

The gene calls are TRBV4-3 and TRBJ2-7, with 7 positions matching TRBD1. Germline values: CDR1 LGHNA, CDR2 YSLEER. The CDR3 sequence is 17 residues long. With V trimmed by 3 bases and J by 3 bases, 14 bases remained unmatched. CDR3 bases: TGCGCCAGCAGCCAGGACTCGCGGACAGGTACGATCTACGAGCAGTACTTC. Its translation: CASSQDSRTGTIYEQYF.

This chain links TRBV27 with TRBJ2-5; 8 bases line up with TRBD2. This CDR3 contains 14 residues. After removal of 6 bases from V and 5 bases from J, the junction contained 8 bases not matched to a gene. Germline lookup yields CDR1 MNHEY and CDR2 SMNVEV (reference sequence). CDR3 residues: CASRERGRPETQYF. In DNA form, the CDR3 reads TGTGCCAGCAGAGAGCGGGGGAGACCGGAGACCCAGTACTTC.